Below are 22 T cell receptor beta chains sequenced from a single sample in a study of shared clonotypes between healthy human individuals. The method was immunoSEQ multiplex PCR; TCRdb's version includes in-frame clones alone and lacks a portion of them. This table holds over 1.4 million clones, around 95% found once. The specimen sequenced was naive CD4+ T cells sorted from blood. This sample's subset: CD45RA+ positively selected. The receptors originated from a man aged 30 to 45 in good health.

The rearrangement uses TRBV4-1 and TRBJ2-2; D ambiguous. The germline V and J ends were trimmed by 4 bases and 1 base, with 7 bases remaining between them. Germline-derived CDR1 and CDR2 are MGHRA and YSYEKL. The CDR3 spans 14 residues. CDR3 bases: TGCGCCAGCAGCCCCGTTAAGAACACCGGGGAGCTGTTTTTT. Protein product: CASSPVKNTGELFF.

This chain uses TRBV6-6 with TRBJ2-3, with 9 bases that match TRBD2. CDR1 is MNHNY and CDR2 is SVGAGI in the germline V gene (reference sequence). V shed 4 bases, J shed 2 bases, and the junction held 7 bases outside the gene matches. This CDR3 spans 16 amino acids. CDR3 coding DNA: TGTGCCAGCAGTTTGGCTAGCGGGGCTCTCACAGATACGCAGTATTTT. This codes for CASSLASGALTDTQYF.

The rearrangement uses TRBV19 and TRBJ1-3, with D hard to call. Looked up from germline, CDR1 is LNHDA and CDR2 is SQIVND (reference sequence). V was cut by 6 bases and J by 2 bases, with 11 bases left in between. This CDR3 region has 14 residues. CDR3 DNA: TGTGCCAGTAGACCACCCTTGGCTGGAAACACCATATATTTT. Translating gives CASRPPLAGNTIYF.

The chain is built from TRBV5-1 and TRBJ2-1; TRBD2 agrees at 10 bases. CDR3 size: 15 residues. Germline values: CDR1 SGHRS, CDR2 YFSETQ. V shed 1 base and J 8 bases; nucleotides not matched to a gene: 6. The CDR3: CASSLTPGLAYEQFF. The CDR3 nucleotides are TGCGCCAGCAGCTTGACACCGGGACTAGCGTATGAGCAGTTCTTC.

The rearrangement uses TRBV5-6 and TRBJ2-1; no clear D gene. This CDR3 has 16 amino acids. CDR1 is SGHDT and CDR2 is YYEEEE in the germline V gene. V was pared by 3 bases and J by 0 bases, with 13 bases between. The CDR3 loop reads CASSSGQAFSYNEQFF. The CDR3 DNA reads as TGTGCCAGCAGCTCCGGGCAGGCCTTCTCCTACAATGAGCAGTTCTTC.

CDR3 loop: CSGSQGTPTDTQYF. The CDR3 bases are TGCAGCGGTTCACAGGGAACCCCCACAGATACGCAGTATTTT. The rearrangement links TRBV29-1 to TRBJ2-3, with D possibly being TRBD1 (6 bases). V shed 7 bases and J shed 2 bases, with 16 bases lying between them. The CDR3 contains 14 residues. Germline-derived CDR1 and CDR2 are SQVTM and ANQGSEA.

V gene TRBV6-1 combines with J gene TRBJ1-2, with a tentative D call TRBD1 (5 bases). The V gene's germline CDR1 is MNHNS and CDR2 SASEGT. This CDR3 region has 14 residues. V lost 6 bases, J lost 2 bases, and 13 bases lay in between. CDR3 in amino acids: CASSLFQGNYGYTF. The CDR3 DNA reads TGTGCCAGCAGCCTATTTCAGGGCAACTATGGCTACACCTTC.

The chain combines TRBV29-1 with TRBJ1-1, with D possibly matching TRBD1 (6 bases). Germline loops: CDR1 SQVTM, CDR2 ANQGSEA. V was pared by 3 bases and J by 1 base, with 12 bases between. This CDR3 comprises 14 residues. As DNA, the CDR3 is TGCAGCGTTGAGACGGGGGGGCCGAACACTGAAGCTTTCTTT. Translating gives CSVETGGPNTEAFF.

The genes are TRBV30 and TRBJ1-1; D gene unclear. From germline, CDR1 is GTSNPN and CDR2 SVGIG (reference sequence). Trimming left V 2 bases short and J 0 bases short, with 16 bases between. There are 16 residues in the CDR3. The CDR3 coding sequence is TGTGCCTGGAGTCTACGTCTTGGAGCGGTGAACACTGAAGCTTTCTTT. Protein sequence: CAWSLRLGAVNTEAFF.

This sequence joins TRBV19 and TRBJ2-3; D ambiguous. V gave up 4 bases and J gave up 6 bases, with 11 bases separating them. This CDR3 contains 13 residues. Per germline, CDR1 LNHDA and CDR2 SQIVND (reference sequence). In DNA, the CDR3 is TGTGCCAGTAGTAAGGGATTTTCGGATACGCAGTATTTT. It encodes CASSKGFSDTQYF.

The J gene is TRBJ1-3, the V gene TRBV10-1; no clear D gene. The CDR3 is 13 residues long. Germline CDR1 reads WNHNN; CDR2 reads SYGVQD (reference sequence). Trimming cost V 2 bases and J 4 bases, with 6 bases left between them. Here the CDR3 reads CASSERSGNTIYF. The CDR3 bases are TGCGCCAGCAGTGAGCGGTCAGGAAACACCATATATTTT.

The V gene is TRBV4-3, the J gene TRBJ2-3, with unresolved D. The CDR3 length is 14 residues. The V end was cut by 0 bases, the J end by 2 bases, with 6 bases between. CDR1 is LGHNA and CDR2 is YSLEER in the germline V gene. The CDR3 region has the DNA TGCGCCAGCAGCCAAGATGCTAACACAGATACGCAGTATTTT. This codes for CASSQDANTDTQYF.

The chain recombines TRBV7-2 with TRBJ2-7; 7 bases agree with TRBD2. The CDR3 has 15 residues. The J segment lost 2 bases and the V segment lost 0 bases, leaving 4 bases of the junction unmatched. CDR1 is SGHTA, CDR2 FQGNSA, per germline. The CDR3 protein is CASSLAGGPTYEQYF. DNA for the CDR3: TGTGCCAGCAGCTTAGCGGGAGGGCCAACCTACGAGCAGTACTTC.

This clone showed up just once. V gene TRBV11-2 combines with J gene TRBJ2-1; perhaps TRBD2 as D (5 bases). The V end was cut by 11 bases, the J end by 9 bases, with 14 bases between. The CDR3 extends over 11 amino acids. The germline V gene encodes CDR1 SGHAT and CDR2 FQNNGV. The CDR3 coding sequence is TGTGCCTCCGTCCTAGCTAGTGAGCAGTTCTTC. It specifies CASVLASEQFF.

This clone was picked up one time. CDR3 DNA sequence: TGTGCCAGCAGCTTAGTGCCAGGGCGAACCGGGGAGCTGTTTTTT. This encodes CASSLVPGRTGELFF. The genes are TRBV11-2 and TRBJ2-2; D might be TRBD1 (5 bases). Per germline, CDR1 SGHAT and CDR2 FQNNGV. The germline V and J ends were trimmed by 1 base and 5 bases, with 11 bases remaining between them. The CDR3 runs 15 residues.

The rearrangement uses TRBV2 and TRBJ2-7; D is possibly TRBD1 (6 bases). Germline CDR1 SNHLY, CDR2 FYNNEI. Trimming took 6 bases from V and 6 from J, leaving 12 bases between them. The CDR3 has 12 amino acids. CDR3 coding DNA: TGTGCCAGCAGGGGGGCAGCCCCCGAGCAGTACTTC. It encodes CASRGAAPEQYF.

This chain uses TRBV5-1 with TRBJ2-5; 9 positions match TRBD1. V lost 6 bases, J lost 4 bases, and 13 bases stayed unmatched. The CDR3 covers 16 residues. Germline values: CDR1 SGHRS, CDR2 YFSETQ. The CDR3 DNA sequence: TGCGCCAGCAATCCGACCTTGGGACAGGGAAGAGAGACCCAGTACTTC. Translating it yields CASNPTLGQGRETQYF.

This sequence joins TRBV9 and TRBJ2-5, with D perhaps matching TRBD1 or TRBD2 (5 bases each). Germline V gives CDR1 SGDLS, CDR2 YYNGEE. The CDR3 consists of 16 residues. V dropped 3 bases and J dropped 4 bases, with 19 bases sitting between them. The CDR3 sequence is CASSAGVGQGGETQYF. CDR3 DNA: TGTGCCAGCAGCGCCGGGGTCGGGCAGGGTGGAGAGACCCAGTACTTC.

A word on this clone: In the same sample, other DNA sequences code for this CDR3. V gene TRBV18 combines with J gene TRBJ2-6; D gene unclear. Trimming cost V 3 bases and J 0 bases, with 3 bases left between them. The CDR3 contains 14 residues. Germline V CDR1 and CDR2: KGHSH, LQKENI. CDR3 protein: CASSPPSGANVLTF. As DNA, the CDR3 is TGTGCCAGCTCACCCCCCTCTGGGGCCAACGTCCTGACTTTC.

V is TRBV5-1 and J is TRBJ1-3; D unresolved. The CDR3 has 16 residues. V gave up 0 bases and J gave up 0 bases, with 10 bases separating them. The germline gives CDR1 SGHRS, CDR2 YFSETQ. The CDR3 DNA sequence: TGCGCCAGCAGCTTGGCCGGCAGCCACTCTGGAAACACCATATATTTT. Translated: CASSLAGSHSGNTIYF. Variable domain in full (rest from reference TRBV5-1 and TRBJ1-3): KAGVTQTPRYLIKTRGQQVTLSCSPISGHRSVSWYQQTPGQGLQFLFEYFSETQRNKGNFPGRFSGRQFSNSRSEMNVSTLELGDSALYLCASSLAGSHSGNTIYFGEGSWLTVV.

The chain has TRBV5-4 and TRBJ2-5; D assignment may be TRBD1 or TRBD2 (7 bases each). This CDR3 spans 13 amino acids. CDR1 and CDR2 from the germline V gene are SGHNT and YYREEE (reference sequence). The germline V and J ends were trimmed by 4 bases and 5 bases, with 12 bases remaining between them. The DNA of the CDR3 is TGTGCCAGCAGCCAGGGGGGGAGGGAGACCCAGTACTTC. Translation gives CASSQGGRETQYF. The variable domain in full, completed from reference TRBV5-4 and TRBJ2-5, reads ETGVTQSPTHLIKTRGQQVTLRCSSQSGHNTVSWYQQALGQGPQFIFQYYREEENGRGNFPPRFSGLQFPNYSSELNVNALELDDSALYLCASSQGGRETQYFGPGTRLLVL.

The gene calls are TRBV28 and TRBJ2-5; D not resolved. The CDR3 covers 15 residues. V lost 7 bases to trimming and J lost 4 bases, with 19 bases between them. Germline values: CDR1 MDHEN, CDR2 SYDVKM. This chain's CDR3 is CASTPSLGHRETQYF. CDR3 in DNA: TGTGCCAGCACCCCCTCCTTAGGGCATAGAGAGACCCAGTACTTC. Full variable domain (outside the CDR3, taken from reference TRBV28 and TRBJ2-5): DVKVTQSSRYLVKRTGEKVFLECVQDMDHENMFWYRQDPGLGLRLIYFSYDVKMKEKGDIPEGYSVSREKKERFSLILESASTNQTSMYLCASTPSLGHRETQYFGPGTRLLVL.